This T cell receptor beta chain was sequenced for a study of T cell repertoires in cytomegalovirus infection. MiXCR, run by TCRdb on the reads, gives a single entry per CDR3 protein. The top ten hold about 20% of the sample, which has 640,000 or so distinct CDR3 sequences, around a third seen once. The study, taken as a whole, reports: The study found HLA-C-restricted CMV-specific TCR beta clonotypes dominating the ex vivo response.

This CDR3 has 16 amino acids. Germline CDR1 and CDR2: SGHAT and FQNNGV. The ends lost 4 bases at V and 4 bases at J; junction bases unmatched: 10. As for this clonotype: What it binds is unknown.

This TCR was recovered from a human donor in good health (CMV status not recorded). Some clones in this sample may be carry-over from other donors' samples. The chain has TRBV11-2 and TRBJ2-1; 7 bases match TRBD1. Here the sequenced sample was cultured PBMCs, taken from culture after CMV antigen stimulation. The CDR3 DNA sequence: TGTGCCAGCAGCTCTCACAGGGGTAAAACTTACAATGAGCAGTTCTTC. Protein: CASSSHRGKTYNEQFF.